This T cell receptor (beta chain) was obtained from a study of OX40 agonist ivuxolimab in advanced cancers. Germline CDR1 SNHLY, CDR2 FYNNEI. The V and J ends lost 6 bases and 2 bases respectively, with 20 bases between them. The CDR3 sequence is 17 residues long. Data came from immunoSEQ multiplex PCR; TCRdb stores just in-frame clones and leaves some out. The sample records some 86,000 clones, about 95% being singletons. This clone was detected only once. The source is an adult with an advanced solid tumor such as melanoma, head and neck, liver or kidney cancer. The specimen comprised CD4+ or CD8+ T cells sorted from blood, sampled in a trial of the OX40 agonist ivuxolimab. The chain couples TRBV2 to TRBJ1-5, with D possibly TRBD1 on 6 matching bases. CDR3 in amino acids: CASSDGQSGGGNQPQHF. The CDR3 nucleotides are TGTGCCAGCAGCGATGGACAATCGGGGGGCGGCAATCAGCCCCAGCATTTT.